This TCR beta chain stems from a study of Ad26.COV2.S vaccination and SARS-CoV-2 variants. Study findings and constraints: There was reportedly substantial breadth in spike-specific CD8+ and CD4+ T cell responses after vaccination. People who got the vaccine had more spike-specific TCR breadth than people who got placebo. Similar non-spike TCR breadth was seen in vaccine and placebo recipients.

The CDR3 runs 14 residues. V was pared by 8 bases and J by 2 bases, with 13 bases between. Germline CDR1 MNHNY, CDR2 SVGAGI (reference sequence). About this clone itself: Its antigen is unknown.

The method was immunoSEQ multiplex PCR; TCRdb's version includes in-frame clones alone and lacks a portion of them. The table lists about 350,000 clones, approximately 90% of them singletons. The material sequenced was peripheral blood, taken after recovery from COVID-19. This receptor was obtained from a human donor who had recovered from COVID-19. The V gene is TRBV6-6, the J gene TRBJ2-1; D remains unclear. In DNA, the CDR3 is TGTGCCAGCTCTAAGCCTCCCCCCTACAATGAGCAGTTCTTC. Its protein is CASSKPPPYNEQFF.